These 23 T cell receptor beta chains came from one sample sequenced in a study of blood T cells in healthy people across ages. Through a sample-barcoded 5' primer and a J-beta primer mix, a second PCR was run for about 6 to 11 cycles. TCRdb re-analysed the 5' RACE reads in MiXCR, keeping a single row per CDR3 protein. The sample includes 450,000 to 600,000 distinct CDR3 sequences, 25% to 35% of them seen just once. The same specimen was also included in a second study, on T cells of mothers and their children.

Sequencing was carried out using blood. Receptor source: a boy aged 2 to 10 in good health.

Only a few counts were recorded for this clonotype. This chain connects TRBV2 to TRBJ2-1, with a possible D match to TRBD2 (6 bases). This CDR3 spans 16 amino acids. Germline V CDR1 and CDR2: SNHLY, FYNNEI. V was trimmed by 4 bases and J by 6 bases, leaving 19 bases between them. The CDR3 DNA follows: TGTGCCAGCAGTGCCCTAGGGGCTAAGGGAGGCAATGAGCAGTTCTTC. Residues: CASSALGAKGGNEQFF.

This clonotype was recorded a few times. This rearrangement joins TRBV7-2 to TRBJ1-2; tentative D call: TRBD1 (5 bases). The CDR3 is 16 residues long. Germline lookup yields CDR1 SGHTA and CDR2 FQGNSA. The V and J ends lost 5 bases and 5 bases respectively, with 21 bases between them. The CDR3 loop reads CASSPPIYRMVYGYTF. CDR3 DNA: TGTGCCAGCAGCCCACCCATCTACAGGATGGTATATGGCTACACCTTC.

This clonotype was seen a few times. V usage is TRBV20-1 and J usage is TRBJ2-4; 7 bases are a match to TRBD2. Trimming removed 1 base from V and 7 bases from J; junction bases left unmatched: 4. Germline assignment: CDR1 DFQATT and CDR2 SNEGSKA (reference sequence). The CDR3 has 13 residues. The CDR3 is CSARATSVNIQYF. For the CDR3, the DNA is TGCAGTGCTAGAGCTACTAGCGTTAACATTCAGTACTTC.

This clonotype has more than one count but fewer than ten. The chain is built from TRBV20-1 and TRBJ1-2; TRBD1 is a possible D gene (6 bases). This CDR3 has 13 amino acids. Trimming left V 2 bases short and J 5 bases short, with 12 bases between. CDR1 and CDR2 from the germline V gene are DFQATT and SNEGSKA (reference sequence). CDR3: CSARQGGRYGYTF. The CDR3 nucleotides read TGCAGTGCTAGACAAGGGGGGAGATATGGCTACACCTTC.

This clonotype showed up just once. The chain uses TRBV4-1 and TRBJ2-5, with TRBD2 matching over 8 bases. The ends lost 3 bases at V and 9 bases at J; junction bases unmatched: 18. Germline loops: CDR1 MGHRA, CDR2 YSYEKL. The CDR3 spans 17 residues. CDR3 residues: CASSQGIQGLAKGAQYF. The CDR3, as DNA: TGCGCCAGCAGCCAGGGGATACAAGGACTAGCAAAGGGGGCCCAGTACTTC.

Concerning this clonotype: Given a much more abundant clone one base away, this may be a read error. The CDR3 loop reads CASSWSSGNLNVQFF. In DNA, the CDR3 is TGTGCCAGCAGTTGGTCTAGCGGTAACCTCAATGTGCAGTTCTTC. V is TRBV12-3 or TRBV12-4 and J is TRBJ2-5, with TRBD2 matching over 7 bases. The J call could be wrong; TRBJ2-1 is a better fit for the DNA end. The length of the CDR3 is 15 residues.

This clonotype was found a few times. The chain recombines TRBV20-1 with TRBJ2-7; TRBD2 matches at 8 bases. CDR1 DFQATT and CDR2 SNEGSKA come from the germline V gene (reference sequence). V was pared by 7 bases and J by 2 bases, with 10 bases of the junction left unmatched. The CDR3 sequence is 14 residues long. CDR3 DNA: TGCAGTGTACGGGCGGGGGGTCAGGCCTACGAGCAGTACTTC. This translates into CSVRAGGQAYEQYF.

The V gene is TRBV6-4, the J gene TRBJ2-3, with 10 bases fitting TRBD2. Germline lookup yields CDR1 MRHNA and CDR2 SNTAGT. The CDR3 has 15 residues. V was clipped by 8 bases and J by 1 base; unmatched bases: 6. CDR3 protein: CASSDSGGGTDTQYF. The CDR3 coding sequence is TGTGCCAGCTCTGACAGCGGGGGGGGCACAGATACGCAGTATTTT.

This rearrangement joins TRBV7-9 to TRBJ1-4; 7 bases are a match to TRBD1. V shed 4 bases and J 5 bases; nucleotides not matched to a gene: 10. The CDR3 sequence is 16 residues long. CDR1 SEHNR and CDR2 FQNEAQ come from the germline V gene (reference sequence). DNA for the CDR3: TGTGCCAGCAGCTCGGGACAGACTACGCGAAATGAAAAACTGTTTTTT. It encodes CASSSGQTTRNEKLFF.

The rearrangement links TRBV28 to TRBJ2-5; 12 bases line up with TRBD2. The CDR3 extends over 16 amino acids. Germline values: CDR1 MDHEN, CDR2 SYDVKM. The junction had 3 bases not matched to a gene; V was cut back by 3 bases and J by 1 base. CDR3 amino acids: CASSFRTSGAQETQYF. CDR3 bases: TGTGCCAGCAGTTTCCGGACTAGCGGGGCCCAAGAGACCCAGTACTTC.

This clonotype was seen a few times. The chain joins TRBV20-1 to TRBJ2-4; 7 bases fit TRBD1. V was clipped by 0 bases and J by 4 bases; unmatched bases: 6. The CDR3 runs 15 residues. The V gene's germline CDR1 is DFQATT and CDR2 SNEGSKA (reference sequence). CDR3 nucleotides: TGCAGTGCTAGAGATCGTTACAGGGGAAAAAACATTCAGTACTTC. Translation: CSARDRYRGKNIQYF.

Note on this clonotype: One junction end does not reproduce the germline sequence, and a read error may be involved. The J gene is TRBJ2-1, the V gene TRBV14; TRBD2 agrees at 9 bases. The CDR3 loop spans 17 amino acids. Germline CDR1 SGHDN, CDR2 FVKESK. The CDR3 nucleotides read TGTGCCAGCAGACAAGAACGGCGGGGGGGCAACTACAATGAGCAGTTCTTC. This sequence encodes CASRQERRGGNYNEQFF. The full variable domain, its missing parts supplied by reference TRBV14 and TRBJ2-1, is EAGVTQFPSHSVIEKGQTVTLRCDPISGHDNLYWYRRVMGKEIKFLLHFVKESKQDESGMPNNRFLAERTGGTYSTLKVQPAELEDSGVYFCASRQERRGGNYNEQFFGPGTRLTVL.

This clonotype was counted only a few times. The chain employs TRBV3-1 and TRBJ1-3; D call uncertain. Germline CDR1 is LGHDT and CDR2 is YNNKEL (reference sequence). The CDR3 is 14 residues long. Trimming stripped 5 bases from V and 4 bases from J, with 12 bases between. The CDR3 here is CASSASWVGNTIYF. The CDR3 coding sequence is TGTGCCAGCAGCGCTTCTTGGGTAGGAAACACCATATATTTT. Filled out from reference TRBV3-1 and TRBJ1-3, the complete variable domain reads DTAVSQTPKYLVTQMGNDKSIKCEQNLGHDTMYWYKQDSKKFLKIMFSYNNKELIINETVPNRFSPKSPDKAHLNLHINSLELGDSAVYFCASSASWVGNTIYFGEGSWLTVV.

This clonotype was seen a few times. The genes are TRBV27 and TRBJ1-1; D unclear. Trimming removed 7 bases from V and 7 bases from J, with 19 bases in between. Germline V lookup: CDR1 MNHEY, CDR2 SMNVEV (reference sequence). CDR3 length equals 14 residues. The CDR3 spells CASTLRRGGNEAFF. The DNA of the CDR3 is TGTGCCAGCACCCTCCGTCGGGGTGGTAATGAAGCTTTCTTT.

The chain is built from TRBV20-1 and TRBJ1-2; D ambiguous. V was shortened by 6 bases and J by 1 base, with 15 bases between the two germline ends. The CDR3 runs 14 residues. Germline CDR1 is DFQATT and CDR2 is SNEGSKA (reference sequence). The CDR3 loop reads CSAPPLWGNYGYTF. The CDR3 region has the DNA TGCAGTGCCCCGCCTCTGTGGGGTAACTATGGCTACACCTTC.

The rearrangement links TRBV9 to TRBJ2-3, with 11 bases aligning to TRBD2. V trimming: 1 base; J trimming: 2 bases; junction bases outside the gene matches: 3. CDR1 is SGDLS and CDR2 is YYNGEE in the germline V gene. The CDR3 is made up of 16 amino acids. The CDR3 spells CASSVRLAGITDTQYF. The CDR3 DNA is TGTGCCAGCAGCGTAAGACTAGCGGGGATCACAGATACGCAGTATTTT.

This clonotype was detected only a few times. The gene calls are TRBV12-3 or TRBV12-4 and TRBJ2-7, with TRBD2 matching over 12 bases. After removal of 6 bases from V and 4 bases from J, the junction contained 7 bases not matched to a gene. The CDR3 spans 15 residues. CDR3 nucleotides: TGTGCCAGCAGCTCTCTAGCGGGAGGGTGGTACGAGCAGTACTTC. This codes for CASSSLAGGWYEQYF.

This chain connects TRBV20-1 to TRBJ1-1; 10 bases map to TRBD1. Germline assignment: CDR1 DFQATT and CDR2 SNEGSKA (reference sequence). The V gene end was trimmed by 6 bases and the J gene end by 0 bases; junction bases not matched to a gene: 10. The CDR3 runs to 16 residues. This CDR3 reads CSASATGGRVNTEAFF. Here the CDR3 DNA reads TGCAGTGCGAGCGCGACAGGGGGCCGGGTGAACACTGAAGCTTTCTTT.

In its sample, this clonotype was seen a few times. The J gene is TRBJ2-5, the V gene TRBV7-2, with D unresolved. V gave up 4 bases and J gave up 3 bases, with 12 bases separating them. This CDR3 is 14 amino acids long. The germline CDR1 and CDR2 sequences are SGHTA and FQGNSA. The CDR3 region is CASSSEAYEETQYF. The CDR3 region has the DNA TGTGCCAGCAGCTCAGAGGCGTACGAAGAGACCCAGTACTTC.

This chain connects TRBV7-8 to TRBJ1-4; TRBD1 matches 7 bases. Germline V gene sequence: CDR1 SGHVS, CDR2 FQNEAQ. With 5 bases clipped from V and 5 bases from J, the junction kept 8 bases outside the gene matches. The CDR3 is 15 amino acids. CDR3 region: CASSPGQASNEKLFF. CDR3 nucleotide sequence: TGTGCCAGCAGCCCAGGACAGGCCTCGAATGAAAAACTGTTTTTT.

The chain joins TRBV20-1 to TRBJ2-5; 7 bases map to TRBD2. The trim removed 5 bases at V and 4 bases at J, leaving 10 bases unmatched. From germline, CDR1 is DFQATT and CDR2 SNEGSKA (reference sequence). The CDR3 is made up of 14 amino acids. The CDR3 DNA is TGCAGTGCTTGGACTAGAATGCAAACAGAGACCCAGTACTTC. It yields the protein CSAWTRMQTETQYF.

The table lists this clonotype with a few counts. The chain uses TRBV7-8 and TRBJ1-2, with D possibly TRBD1 on 6 matching bases. Trimming took off 1 base at V and 2 bases at J, with 11 bases between the two ends. CDR3 length: 15 amino acids. Germline V gives CDR1 SGHVS, CDR2 FQNEAQ. The CDR3 loop reads CASSLGNRGNYGYTF. The CDR3 DNA reads TGTGCCAGCAGCTTAGGAAATAGGGGGAACTATGGCTACACCTTC.

The chain employs TRBV7-2 and TRBJ2-1, with 9 nucleotides matching TRBD2. CDR3 size: 15 residues. Trimming at V came to 5 bases and at J to 4 bases, leaving 6 bases not matched to a gene. Germline V gene lookup returns CDR1 SGHTA and CDR2 FQGNSA. CDR3 amino acids: CASSPIAGVYNEQFF. The CDR3 DNA reads as TGTGCCAGCAGCCCTATAGCGGGAGTTTACAATGAGCAGTTCTTC.